This T cell receptor (beta chain) was captured by sequencing in a study of response to subunit inactivated influenza vaccine. Regarding the study as a whole: Authors suggested each seasonal flu vaccination may recruit only limited numbers of new T cells.

On this clonotype itself: Its antigen is not known.

The CDR3 loop spans 11 amino acids. V was shortened by 6 bases and J by 3 bases, with 5 bases between the two germline ends. TCRdb redid the calling of the RT-PCR reads with MiXCR, one entry per CDR3 protein. This table holds under 500,000 distinct CDR3 sequences, roughly 9.7% found once. The clonotype originates from a man aged 50 to 60 who received an inactivated influenza vaccine. Specimen: PBMCs from blood, collected around seven weeks after vaccination. V gene TRBV12-3 or TRBV12-4 combines with J gene TRBJ2-5; D unresolved. The CDR3 DNA reads TGTGCCAGCAGGCTCAAAGAGACCCAGTACTTC. It codes for CASRLKETQYF.